The clone carrying this T cell receptor beta chain was seen only a few times. As yet, its antigen is unknown. The trim removed 1 base at V and 0 bases at J, leaving 5 bases unmatched. This CDR3 has 16 amino acids. Per the germline V gene, CDR1 is SGHTA and CDR2 is FQGNSA. This record comes from a study of post-analysis software for immune sequencing data. Whole-study findings and limits: Controls had lower frequencies than patients of about 5 TRBV segments, which included TRBV5-6, TRBV5-1 and TRBV20-1.

Included in the TCR beta cDNA libraries were unique molecular identifiers. MiXCR, run by TCRdb on the PCR reads, gives a single entry per CDR3 protein. The data show approximately 730,000 distinct CDR3 sequences, more than 45% seen once. The clonotype originates from a girl aged 10 to 17 with multiple sclerosis. The sample taken for sequencing was blood. The gene calls are TRBV7-2 and TRBJ2-5; the match to TRBD2 covers 7 bases. CDR3 coding DNA: TGTGCCAGCAGCTTAGAGGCTAGCGGCTACCAAGAGACCCAGTACTTC. Translation gives CASSLEASGYQETQYF.